The 6 T cell receptor beta chains below come from one sample, sequenced in a study of cytomegalovirus exposure and HLA in healthy donors. This PCR relied on a set of 60 Vbeta primers and 13 Jbeta primers. Assay: immunoSEQ multiplex PCR; the TCRdb copy retains only in-frame clones and omits some. The sample contains roughly 150,000 clones, about three quarters of which appear only once. The sample was PBMCs. The receptors shown here come from a woman aged 30 to 39 in good health and CMV-seronegative.

The chain combines TRBV11-2 with TRBJ2-2, with 7 bases lining up with TRBD2. The ends lost 3 bases at V and 0 bases at J; junction bases unmatched: 10. CDR3 length: 18 residues. Per the germline V gene, CDR1 is SGHAT and CDR2 is FQNNGV. The CDR3 region has the DNA TGTGCCAGCAGCTTGGGCCTTCGCGGGGGATCGAACACCGGGGAGCTGTTTTTT. Its translation is CASSLGLRGGSNTGELFF.

The chain combines TRBV7-6 with TRBJ2-3; 8 bases map to TRBD2. CDR1 SGHVS and CDR2 FNYEAQ come from the germline V gene. J gave up 2 bases and V 1 base, and 5 bases lay outside the gene matches. This CDR3 contains 16 residues. CDR3 sequence reads: CASSLVAGGITDTQYF. The CDR3 DNA reads TGTGCCAGCAGCTTAGTTGCGGGGGGTATCACAGATACGCAGTATTTT.

The chain is built from TRBV18 and TRBJ1-2, with 7 nucleotides matching TRBD1. CDR1 is KGHSH, CDR2 LQKENI, per germline. This CDR3 has 13 amino acids. Trimming at V came to 1 base and at J to 7 bases, leaving 3 bases not matched to a gene. The CDR3 is CASSPQNRGGYTF. The DNA for the CDR3 is TGTGCCAGCTCACCACAGAACAGGGGTGGCTACACCTTC.

This chain joins TRBV7-2 and TRBJ2-5, with D unclear. Germline assignment: CDR1 SGHTA and CDR2 FQGNSA. The length of the CDR3 is 11 residues. Trimming removed 2 bases from V and 6 bases from J, with 4 bases in between. The CDR3 reads CASSLSQTQYF. The CDR3 nucleotides are TGTGCCAGCAGCTTAAGCCAGACCCAGTACTTC.

J is TRBJ1-4 and V is TRBV7-2, with a weak D call TRBD1 (5 bases). Germline CDR1 is SGHTA and CDR2 is FQGNSA. The CDR3 spans 14 residues. Trimming pared 6 bases from V and 0 bases from J, leaving 8 bases between. The CDR3 protein is CASRDIATNEKLFF. DNA for the CDR3: TGTGCCAGCAGGGACATTGCAACTAATGAAAAACTGTTTTTT.

The chain recombines TRBV29-1 with TRBJ1-4, with TRBD1 matching 7 bases. The CDR3 extends over 13 amino acids. From germline, CDR1 is SQVTM and CDR2 ANQGSEA. V gave up 7 bases and J gave up 3 bases; unmatched junction bases: 5. The CDR3 nucleotides read TGCAGCGCTCGACAGGGACCTAATGAAAAACTGTTTTTT. This gives the protein CSARQGPNEKLFF.